This record looks at one T cell receptor beta chain sequence and its context. The sequencing template was cDNA reverse transcribed from extracted RNA. Measured with immunoSEQ multiplex PCR; TCRdb has only the in-frame clones, and not every one. In the table there are fewer than 250,000 clones, around 62% of which are singletons. The source of the sample is a study of CD8+ T cells in alopecia areata. Sequences were derived from CD4+ T cells sorted from blood, sampled at week 0. The sequence was collected from a human donor with alopecia areata.

The CDR3 spells CASSQSPPQDRYYGYTF. The DNA for the CDR3 is TGCGCCAGCAGTCAATCGCCCCCTCAAGACAGGTATTATGGCTACACCTTC. The rearrangement joins TRBV23-1 to TRBJ1-2; D perhaps matches TRBD1 (6 bases). TRBV23-1 is labeled an ORF, and its function is uncertain. V lost 0 bases, J lost 5 bases, and 19 bases lay in between. The CDR3 has 17 residues.